Given below is one TCR beta chain in context. Seattle enrolled patients during active infection and tracked them longitudinally. The sample is drawn from a study of blood T cell repertoires in COVID-19. Across the whole study: COVID-19 samples from acute and convalescent phases originated in the United States, Italy and Spain.

Per the original data handling: By means of reference gene primer amplification, nucleated cell counts were estimated. Sequencing used immunoSEQ multiplex PCR; TCRdb keeps in-frame clones, though not all of them. The DNA was the basis for D and trimming; V, J and clone size are from that table. The sample has fewer than 200,000 clones, approximately 85% seen once. Trimming cost V 5 bases and J 2 bases; bases outside gene matches: 7. CDR1 LNHDA and CDR2 SQIVND come from the germline V gene (reference sequence). There are 16 residues in the CDR3. The chain employs TRBV19 and TRBJ2-3; 10 nucleotides match TRBD1. This TCR was recovered from an elderly woman with COVID-19, enrolled during active disease. Sample: peripheral blood. CDR3 sequence: CASSGTGTGVTDTQYF. The DNA of the CDR3 is TGTGCCAGTAGTGGCACCGGGACAGGGGTCACAGATACGCAGTATTTT.